This T cell receptor (beta chain) was profiled in a study of cytomegalovirus exposure and HLA in healthy donors. Primers: 60 Vbeta forward and 13 Jbeta reverse. This table comes from immunoSEQ multiplex PCR, and its TCRdb copy is limited to in-frame clones, with some not included. The sample lists approximately 210,000 clones, roughly 80% occurring once. V was cut by 1 base and J by 4 bases, with 7 bases left in between. The CDR3 has 13 residues. In germline, CDR1 is SGHDN, CDR2 FVKESK. This receptor was taken from a woman aged 45-65 years in good health and CMV-seronegative. The sample consisted of PBMCs. The rearrangement uses TRBV14 and TRBJ1-2; D is ambiguous. The CDR3 region is CASSQVNSYGYTF. CDR3 bases: TGTGCCAGCAGCCAAGTAAACAGCTATGGCTACACCTTC.